This passage covers 20 T cell receptor beta chains from one sample sequenced in a study of cytomegalovirus exposure and HLA in healthy donors. Vbeta (60) and Jbeta (13) primers were used in the PCR. TCRdb keeps only in-frame clones here, not all; method: immunoSEQ multiplex PCR. The sample includes some 75,000 clones. The sequenced material came from PBMCs. The receptors stem from a boy under 18 in good health and CMV-seronegative.

This sequence joins TRBV7-8 and TRBJ2-7, with D tentatively TRBD1 (5 bases). The germline gives CDR1 SGHVS, CDR2 FQNEAQ. V was cut by 3 bases and J by 3 bases, with 15 bases left in between. This CDR3 spans 15 amino acids. The CDR3 region has the DNA TGTGCCAGCAGCTTTCTTGCCGTTCAGGGCTACGAGCAGTACTTC. Its protein is CASSFLAVQGYEQYF.

The chain couples TRBV18 to TRBJ1-1, with D possibly being TRBD1 (6 bases). CDR1 is KGHSH, CDR2 LQKENI, per germline. Between the trimmed V and J ends, which lost 1 base and 0 bases, there was a span of 12 bases. The CDR3 spans 16 residues. CDR3 DNA sequence: TGTGCCAGCTCACCACGACAGGCAACATTGAACACTGAAGCTTTCTTT. Its translation: CASSPRQATLNTEAFF.

The V and J genes are TRBV5-1 and TRBJ1-1; TRBD1 agrees at 7 bases. Germline V CDR1 and CDR2: SGHRS, YFSETQ. The trim removed 4 bases at V and 5 bases at J, leaving 8 bases unmatched. This CDR3 is built from 14 residues. The CDR3 DNA reads TGCGCCAGCAGCCCCGGGACAGTAAGGACTGAAGCTTTCTTT. Its protein product is CASSPGTVRTEAFF.

V usage is TRBV19 and J usage is TRBJ2-1; TRBD2 aligns across 9 bases. The CDR3 has 16 amino acids. V dropped 6 bases and J dropped 7; count of bases not matched to a gene: 13. The germline gives CDR1 LNHDA, CDR2 SQIVND (reference sequence). CDR3 bases: TGTGCCAGTAGCTCATCTGGGACTAGCCCAATTAATGAGCAGTTCTTC. Translated, it gives CASSSSGTSPINEQFF.

For this clone: Other DNA variants within this sample encode the same CDR3. The chain carries TRBV18 and TRBJ1-6; no firm D call. Trimming took off 2 bases at V and 5 bases at J, with 10 bases between the two ends. This CDR3 is 15 amino acids long. The germline V gene encodes CDR1 KGHSH and CDR2 LQKENI. CDR3: CASSPGRADNSPLHF. CDR3 in DNA: TGTGCCAGCTCACCAGGGCGGGCCGATAATTCACCCCTCCACTTT.

The rearrangement uses TRBV29-1 and TRBJ1-5, with a possible D match to TRBD1 (5 bases). The germline V and J ends were trimmed by 4 bases and 7 bases, with 14 bases remaining between them. CDR3 size: 13 residues. The germline V gene encodes CDR1 SQVTM and CDR2 ANQGSEA. The CDR3 DNA reads TGCAGCGTTGGCAGGGCGTTGGGGCAGCCCCAGCATTTT. The encoded protein is CSVGRALGQPQHF. The full variable domain, with the rest looked up from reference TRBV29-1 and TRBJ1-5, is SAVISQKPSRDICQRGTSLTIQCQVDSQVTMMFWYRQQPGQSLTLIATANQGSEATYESGFVIDKFPISRPNLTFSTLTVSNMSPEDSSIYLCSVGRALGQPQHFGDGTRLSIL.

CDR3 protein: CASSSPSRGTNSPLHF. For the CDR3, the DNA is TGTGCCAGCAGTTCCCCCTCCAGGGGTACAAATTCACCCCTCCACTTT. This sequence joins TRBV27 and TRBJ1-6, with D perhaps matching TRBD1 (6 bases). In germline, CDR1 is MNHEY, CDR2 SMNVEV (reference sequence). This CDR3 region has 16 residues. Trimming cost V 4 bases and J 7 bases, with 17 bases left between them.

Here the CDR3 reads CASSFGGVILSGTEAFF. The DNA for the CDR3 is TGTGCCAGCAGCTTTGGGGGCGTGATTTTATCAGGCACTGAAGCTTTCTTT. This chain links TRBV7-8 with TRBJ1-1, with D possibly TRBD1 on 6 matching bases. The CDR3 totals 17 residues. Trimming took 3 bases from V and 4 from J, leaving 21 bases between them. The germline CDR1 and CDR2 sequences are SGHVS and FQNEAQ.

The chain employs TRBV9 and TRBJ2-2, with D perhaps TRBD2 (6 bases). The CDR3 sequence is 17 residues long. Germline CDR1 SGDLS, CDR2 YYNGEE. V lost 4 bases to trimming and J lost 2 bases, with 18 bases between them. Here the CDR3 reads CASSKVRGGENTGELFF. In DNA, the CDR3 is TGTGCCAGCAGCAAAGTCCGGGGCGGGGAAAACACCGGGGAGCTGTTTTTT. The full variable domain, in which reference TRBV9 and TRBJ2-2 provide the parts outside the CDR3, is DSGVTQTPKHLITATGQRVTLRCSPRSGDLSVYWYQQSLDQGLQFLIQYYNGEERAKGNILERFSAQQFPDLHSELNLSSLELGDSALYFCASSKVRGGENTGELFFGEGSRLTVL.

The chain uses TRBV6-5 and TRBJ1-1; D is unresolved. This CDR3 has 13 residues. Germline V lookup: CDR1 MNHEY, CDR2 SVGAGI. The germline V and J ends were trimmed by 2 bases and 3 bases, with 7 bases remaining between them. The CDR3 sequence is CASSYAGHTEAFF. The CDR3 coding sequence is TGTGCCAGCAGTTACGCAGGCCACACTGAAGCTTTCTTT.

The V gene is TRBV15, the J gene TRBJ2-4; perhaps TRBD1 as D (5 bases). CDR1 is LNHNV and CDR2 is YYDKDF in the germline V gene (reference sequence). With 4 bases removed from V and 5 bases from J, the gap between germline ends came to 6 bases. The CDR3 loop spans 12 amino acids. CDR3 amino acids: CATSIRENIQYF. Here the CDR3 DNA reads TGTGCCACCAGCATCAGGGAAAACATTCAGTACTTC.

The chain uses TRBV2 and TRBJ1-4, with D perhaps TRBD1 (6 bases). The CDR3 has 17 residues. CDR1 SNHLY and CDR2 FYNNEI come from the germline V gene. V dropped 2 bases and J dropped 5 bases, with 18 bases sitting between them. The CDR3 is CASSEIRQGIGNEKLFF. In DNA, the CDR3 is TGTGCCAGCAGTGAAATACGTCAGGGGATCGGGAATGAAAAACTGTTTTTT.

This chain uses TRBV5-4 with TRBJ2-2; D is perhaps TRBD1 (6 bases). V was trimmed by 3 bases and J by 0 bases, leaving 9 bases between them. The germline CDR1 and CDR2 sequences are SGHNT and YYREEE (reference sequence). This CDR3 is built from 15 residues. CDR3 in DNA: TGTGCCAGCAGCTCGGACAGACCGAACACCGGGGAGCTGTTTTTT. Amino acid sequence: CASSSDRPNTGELFF.

Comments on this clone: Additional DNA sequences in this sample encode the identical CDR3. The V and J genes are TRBV19 and TRBJ2-3; maybe TRBD1 (5 bases). V shed 8 bases and J shed 1 base, with 10 bases lying between them. The CDR3 sequence is 13 residues long. Germline V CDR1 and CDR2: LNHDA, SQIVND (reference sequence). The CDR3 loop reads CASRQGGTDTQYF. CDR3 coding DNA: TGTGCCAGTCGCCAAGGGGGCACAGATACGCAGTATTTT. The full variable domain, completed using reference TRBV19 and TRBJ2-3, is DGGITQSPKYLFRKEGQNVTLSCEQNLNHDAMYWYRQDPGQGLRLIYYSQIVNDFQKGDIAEGYSVSREKKESFPLTVTSAQKNPTAFYLCASRQGGTDTQYFGPGTRLTVL.

This chain connects TRBV7-3 to TRBJ2-7, with 12 bases that match TRBD2. Trimming cost V 5 bases and J 9 bases; bases outside gene matches: 8. This CDR3 has 14 amino acids. The germline V gene has CDR1 SGHTA and CDR2 FQGTGA. CDR3 sequence reads: CASSLAGGQGGQYF. The CDR3 region has the DNA TGTGCCAGCAGCCTAGCGGGAGGGCAAGGGGGGCAGTACTTC.

Here the CDR3 DNA reads TGTGCCAGCGGGGGGGCAGGTGAGCAGTTCTTC. It specifies CASGGAGEQFF. This chain links TRBV2 with TRBJ2-1; D is perhaps TRBD2 (7 bases). V was shortened by 8 bases and J by 9 bases, with 11 bases between the two germline ends. The CDR3 sequence is 11 residues long. Germline CDR1 is SNHLY and CDR2 is FYNNEI.

The chain recombines TRBV9 with TRBJ1-1, with 7 bases that match TRBD1. Germline values: CDR1 SGDLS, CDR2 YYNGEE. The CDR3 spans 14 residues. After removal of 3 bases from V and 0 bases from J, the junction contained 2 bases not matched to a gene. The CDR3 protein is CASSAGQLNTEAFF. CDR3 DNA: TGTGCCAGCAGCGCGGGACAGCTGAACACTGAAGCTTTCTTT. The whole variable domain, filled in from reference TRBV9 and TRBJ1-1, reads DSGVTQTPKHLITATGQRVTLRCSPRSGDLSVYWYQQSLDQGLQFLIQYYNGEERAKGNILERFSAQQFPDLHSELNLSSLELGDSALYFCASSAGQLNTEAFFGQGTRLTVV.

The chain uses TRBV5-5 and TRBJ1-3, with 9 nucleotides matching TRBD1. The V segment lost 3 bases and the J segment 1 base; nucleotides outside the gene matches: 14. CDR3 size: 19 residues. The germline V gene encodes CDR1 SGHKS and CDR2 YYEKEE (reference sequence). CDR3 coding DNA: TGTGCCAGCAGCTCCTACGAGCCATCCGGACAGGGGTCTGGAAACACCATATATTTT. This sequence encodes CASSSYEPSGQGSGNTIYF.

The chain carries TRBV7-9 and TRBJ2-5; 7 bases agree with TRBD2. Losses at the gene ends were 5 bases for V and 5 bases for J; bases not matched to a gene: 8. This CDR3 is 14 amino acids long. Germline V gives CDR1 SEHNR, CDR2 FQNEAQ (reference sequence). In DNA, the CDR3 is TGTGCCAGCAGCATGCGGGAGCCCTCGGAGACCCAGTACTTC. Protein product: CASSMREPSETQYF.

This chain joins TRBV7-6 and TRBJ2-7, with TRBD2 matching over 10 bases. The junction had 9 bases not matched to a gene; V was cut back by 5 bases and J by 5 bases. Germline CDR1 reads SGHVS; CDR2 reads FNYEAQ. The CDR3 totals 15 residues. Here the CDR3 reads CASSRIAGGRDEQYF. For the CDR3, the DNA is TGTGCCAGCAGCCGGATAGCGGGGGGCCGCGACGAGCAGTACTTC. Using reference TRBV7-6 and TRBJ2-7 for the parts outside the CDR3, the full variable domain is GAGVSQSPRYKVTKRGQDVALRCDPISGHVSLYWYRQALGQGPEFLTYFNYEAQQDKSGLPNDRFSAERPEGSISTLTIQRTEQRDSAMYRCASSRIAGGRDEQYFGPGTRLTVT.